The rows below give T cell receptor beta chains drawn from one sample of a study of T cells in Graves' hyperthyroidism and ophthalmopathy. TCRdb reprocessed the multiplex PCR reads with MiXCR, giving one entry per CDR3 protein. Among 300,000 to 450,000 distinct CDR3 sequences listed, roughly an eighth were seen once. The source material was blood. The receptor set was obtained from a woman aged 18-29 years with Graves' hyperthyroidism. Each CDR3 is given with its conserved first and last residue. The order of the fields is V gene, J gene, D gene, clone size, CDR3 DNA, CDR3 protein. D genes are given only for firm matches. Rows give clone size only sometimes, using once, few, many, or a class for an expanded clone.

>TRBV2|TRBJ2-7|TRBD1|many
TGTGCCAGCAGCCCAAGGGGGACAGGCTACGAGCAGCAGTACTTC
CASSPRGTGYEQQYF
>TRBV20-1|TRBJ2-5|NA|many
TGCAGTGCTAGGGATAGTCTCCGGACAGAAGAGACCCAGTACTTC
CSARDSLRTEETQYF
>TRBV7-9|TRBJ2-5|NA|many
TGTGCCAGCAGCCAACCGGGACTGACGGAGACCCAGTACTTC
CASSQPGLTETQYF
>TRBV28|TRBJ2-3|NA|many
TGTGCCAGCAGTCCCTGGCTGGGAGGAGGGGGGGCCGGGACGCAGTATTTT
CASSPWLGGGGAGTQYF
>TRBV4-3|TRBJ2-3|NA|NA
TGCGCCAGCAGCCAAGAATGGAGGGGGAGAAGAACAGATACGCAGTATTTT
CASSQEWRGRRTDTQYF
>TRBV10-3|TRBJ2-7|NA|NA
TGTGCCATCAGTGAGTCATTGGGTCTGGGGGTGTCGGATGAGCAGTACTTC
CAISESLGLGVSDEQYF
>TRBV19|TRBJ1-5|NA|many
TGTGCCAGTAGTATTGGCATGGCGTATCAGCCCCAGCATTTT
CASSIGMAYQPQHF
>TRBV12-3/TRBV12-4|TRBJ2-3|NA|many
TGTGCCAGCAGTTTACTACAGGGCACAGATACGCAGTATTTT
CASSLLQGTDTQYF
>TRBV18|TRBJ2-3|NA|many
TGTGCCAGCTCACCCCCGGGCAGCACAGATACGCAGTATTTT
CASSPPGSTDTQYF
>TRBV6-1|TRBJ1-2|NA|NA
TGTGCCGGCCGAGGGAGGGACTATGGCTACACCTTC
CAGRGRDYGYTF
>TRBV7-3|TRBJ2-2|NA|many
TGTGCCAGCAGCTCCCCGGACCGTTCGAACACCGGGGAGCTGTTTTTT
CASSSPDRSNTGELFF
>TRBV7-9|TRBJ2-2|TRBD2|few
TGTGCCAGCAGATCGGGAGGGGCCGGGGAGCTGTTTTTT
CASRSGGAGELFF
>TRBV20-1|TRBJ2-7|NA|NA
TGCAGTCCTCAGGCCGGGACCTCCTACGAGCAGTACTTC
CSPQAGTSYEQYF
>TRBV29-1|TRBJ2-3|TRBD2|many
TGCAGCGTTGAAGAGGGACTAGCGGGAGGGAGTTGGACAGATACGCAGTATTTT
CSVEEGLAGGSWTDTQYF
>TRBV20-1|TRBJ2-3|TRBD2|NA
TGCAGTGCCTTTGGGCGGGACTATTTTGGGACGGTACCTAGCACAGATACGCAGTATTTT
CSAFGRDYFGTVPSTDTQYF
>TRBV11-2|TRBJ1-6|NA|many
TGTGCCAGCAGTCAACAGAGCTCCTATAATTCACCCCTCCACTTT
CASSQQSSYNSPLHF
>TRBV6-2/TRBV6-3|TRBJ2-1|TRBD2|many
TGTGCCAGCAGTTCGGGACTAGCGGAGTACAATGAGCAGTTCTTC
CASSSGLAEYNEQFF
>TRBV14|TRBJ2-1|TRBD2|NA
TGTGCCAGCAGCCAAGTCAATCTAGCGGGAGGGCCTAAGCAGTTCTTC
CASSQVNLAGGPKQFF
>TRBV5-1|TRBJ1-5|NA|many
TGCGCCAGCCCGCACAGGAATGGGGTTGGAGGCAATCAGCCCCAGCATTTT
CASPHRNGVGGNQPQHF
>TRBV3-1|TRBJ2-7|TRBD1|many
TGTGCCAGCAGCTTGGACAGGGGAGAGCAGTACTTC
CASSLDRGEQYF
>TRBV12-3/TRBV12-4|TRBJ1-1|NA|many
TGTGCCAGCAGTTTAGCTGGCTGGACAGCGAACACTGAAGCTTTCTTT
CASSLAGWTANTEAFF
>TRBV7-3|TRBJ2-1|NA|many
TGTGCCAGCAGCTTAAACAGGGCATATGAGCAGTTCTTC
CASSLNRAYEQFF
>TRBV15|TRBJ2-3|NA|NA
TGTGCCACCTCCATTTCTTACCCCACAGATACGCAGTATTTT
CATSISYPTDTQYF
>TRBV7-3|TRBJ2-5|NA|many
TGTGCCAGCAGCAGTGGGGGGGCAATCGAGACCCAGTACTTC
CASSSGGAIETQYF
>TRBV6-1|TRBJ1-4|NA|NA
TGTGCCAGCAGTTATAGGGGCGGGGATGAAAAACTGTTTTTT
CASSYRGGDEKLFF
>TRBV28|TRBJ2-3|TRBD1|many
TGTGCCAGCAGTTCTTCCTCTGAGGGGACAGGACGCACAGATACGCAGTATTTT
CASSSSSEGTGRTDTQYF
>TRBV2|TRBJ1-1|NA|many
TGTGCCAGCAGTGAAGATCCGAGCCTAATGAACACTGAAGCTTTCTTT
CASSEDPSLMNTEAFF
>TRBV30|TRBJ1-5|NA|many
TGTGCCTGGAGTGTAGGGGGGCAGGGCCAGCATTTT
CAWSVGGQGQHF
>TRBV28|TRBJ2-7|NA|many
TGTGCCAGCAGCCGCCCCGGCACATCCCTCTACGAGCAGTACTTC
CASSRPGTSLYEQYF
>TRBV2|TRBJ2-1|NA|many
TGTGCCAGCACCGAGAGACTCGGGACCCCCGGCGATGAGCAGTTCTTC
CASTERLGTPGDEQFF
>TRBV24-1|TRBJ2-7|NA|few
TGTGCCACCAGTGATTTGAACCCCCGGGGAATTGAGCAGTACTTC
CATSDLNPRGIEQYF
>TRBV20-1|TRBJ2-7|NA|many
TGCAGTGCTATGGAGGGCTACGAGCAGTACTTC
CSAMEGYEQYF
>TRBV7-2|TRBJ2-7|TRBD1|few
TGTGCCAGCAGCAAACAGGGGATTGGGGTCTACGAGCAGTACTTC
CASSKQGIGVYEQYF
>TRBV12-3/TRBV12-4|TRBJ2-3|NA|few
TGTGCCAGCAGTTTGGGGGGCAGGGATACGCAGTATTTT
CASSLGGRDTQYF
>TRBV20-1|TRBJ1-2|NA|NA
TGCAGTGCTAGACCCGGGAAGTGGCACCTAAACTATGGCTACACCTTC
CSARPGKWHLNYGYTF